This passage covers 21 T cell receptor beta chains from one sample sequenced in a study of T cell repertoires in cytomegalovirus infection (dated by TCRdb to the late 2010s). TCRdb lists the instrument as Illumina HiSeq 1500. TCRdb reprocessed the public reads (quality trimming at Q25 with fastp, clone calling with MiXCR) and kept in-frame beta chains. When rows share a CDR3 protein, they turn into one entry using the most common DNA and genes. Within this sample are roughly 120,000 distinct CDR3 sequences, with around 32% of them counted one time only. 45% to 65% of the sample lies in the top ten. This sample's treatment or condition label indicates: in vitro stimulation with specific CMV peptide epitopes to enrich CMV-specific T cells. Their antigens are not known. This specimen consisted of CD8+ T cells from cultured PBMCs, obtained from culture after CMV antigen stimulation. The receptors derive from a human donor in good health (CMV status not recorded). Some clones in this sample may be carry-over from other donors' samples.

V gene TRBV5-6 combines with J gene TRBJ2-3; 12 nucleotides line up with TRBD2. The CDR3 has 15 residues. Germline V gene sequence: CDR1 SGHDT, CDR2 YYEEEE. Trimming took 4 bases from V and 3 from J; bases not matched to a gene: 3. CDR3 sequence: CASSQLAGGTDTQYF. CDR3 DNA: TGTGCCAGCAGCCAACTAGCGGGGGGAACAGATACGCAGTATTTT.

This clonotype was recorded at least ten times. The CDR3 region has the DNA TGCGCCAGCAGCCAAGCCGCGGGGAGCAATCAGCCCCAGCATTTT. Protein: CASSQAAGSNQPQHF. J is TRBJ1-5 and V is TRBV4-1, with D unresolved. Trimming cost V 1 base and J 1 base, with 8 bases left between them. This CDR3 contains 15 residues. Germline-derived CDR1 and CDR2 are MGHRA and YSYEKL.

The chain uses TRBV7-2 and TRBJ2-1; D uncertain. The ends were cut back, 5 bases at V and 3 bases at J, with 5 bases in the middle. This CDR3 region has 12 residues. Looked up from germline, CDR1 is SGHTA and CDR2 is FQGNSA. CDR3 in DNA: TGTGCCAGCAGCGCCTACTACAATGAGCAGTTCTTC. Translation: CASSAYYNEQFF.

This clonotype was counted a few times. The chain has TRBV19 and TRBJ2-1, with D possibly TRBD1 on 6 matching bases. V was shortened by 1 base and J by 6 bases, with 13 bases between the two germline ends. The CDR3 has 15 residues. Germline V gene sequence: CDR1 LNHDA, CDR2 SQIVND (reference sequence). The CDR3 coding sequence is TGTGCCAGTAGTATAGGGGGGCCTTCGAGCAATGAGCAGTTCTTC. It codes for CASSIGGPSSNEQFF.

Many counts were recorded for this clonotype. J is TRBJ2-2 and V is TRBV12-3 or TRBV12-4; 7 bases map to TRBD1. The CDR3 sequence is 19 residues long. The V segment lost 5 bases and the J segment 0 bases; nucleotides outside the gene matches: 15. CDR3 in amino acids: CASSVEGAVLLPNTGELFF. Here the CDR3 DNA reads TGTGCCAGCAGTGTAGAGGGGGCCGTCCTGCTTCCGAACACCGGGGAGCTGTTTTTT.

This clonotype was detected ten times or more. The genes are TRBV7-2 and TRBJ2-7, with TRBD1 identical over 10 bases. V shed 4 bases, J shed 2 bases, and the junction held 5 bases outside the gene matches. The length of the CDR3 is 15 residues. The germline CDR1 and CDR2 sequences are SGHTA and FQGNSA. The CDR3 here is CASSSLGTGAYEQYF. In nucleotides, the CDR3 is TGTGCCAGCAGCTCCCTAGGGACAGGGGCCTACGAGCAGTACTTC.

This clonotype was counted only a few times. The chain carries TRBV12-3 or TRBV12-4 and TRBJ1-6, with D maybe TRBD1 (6 bases). V was pared by 6 bases and J by 7 bases, with 13 bases between. The CDR3 extends over 14 amino acids. DNA of the CDR3: TGTGCCAGCAGGGGAGGGGGACCGAATTCACCCCTCCACTTT. It specifies CASRGGGPNSPLHF.

This clonotype was seen a handful of times. The chain couples TRBV6-2 or TRBV6-3 to TRBJ2-1, with 11 bases identical to TRBD2. The CDR3 is 17 residues long. V was clipped by 5 bases and J by 3 bases; unmatched bases: 9. Germline V gene sequence: CDR1 MNHEY, CDR2 SVGEGT. CDR3 residues: CASSPLAGATFYNEQFF. CDR3 DNA sequence: TGTGCCAGCAGTCCACTAGCGGGGGCCACCTTCTACAATGAGCAGTTCTTC.

The CDR3 is CASSQDRARRDSGNTIYF. CDR3 DNA sequence: TGTGCCAGCAGCCAAGATCGGGCCAGGAGAGACTCTGGAAACACCATATATTTT. J is TRBJ1-3 and V is TRBV3-1; D is unresolved. Trimming took off 0 bases at V and 0 bases at J, with 15 bases between the two ends. In germline, CDR1 is LGHDT, CDR2 YNNKEL (reference sequence). This CDR3 has 18 amino acids.

The chain has TRBV9 and TRBJ1-3; D call uncertain. Trimming stripped 6 bases from V and 1 base from J, with 2 bases between. Germline V gives CDR1 SGDLS, CDR2 YYNGEE. This CDR3 is built from 11 residues. The chain's CDR3 is CASKSGNTIYF. The CDR3 DNA reads TGTGCCAGCAAGTCTGGAAACACCATATATTTT.

The sample holds a few counts of this clonotype. This chain links TRBV28 with TRBJ2-1; 10 nucleotides align to TRBD2. Germline V lookup: CDR1 MDHEN, CDR2 SYDVKM. Trimming took 6 bases from V and 0 from J; bases not matched to a gene: 17. This CDR3 has 20 amino acids. The CDR3 protein is CASSFKGTSGKRSSYNEQFF. CDR3 bases: TGTGCCAGCAGCTTCAAGGGAACTAGCGGGAAAAGGAGCTCCTACAATGAGCAGTTCTTC.

There are a few counts of this clonotype. The V gene is TRBV6-6, the J gene TRBJ2-2; D is possibly TRBD1 or TRBD2 (6 bases each). The CDR3 covers 16 residues. Trimming shortened V by 2 bases and J by 2 bases, and 12 bases separated the two germline ends. Germline V gene sequence: CDR1 MNHNY, CDR2 SVGAGI (reference sequence). This CDR3 reads CASSYPRGLNTGELFF. DNA for the CDR3: TGTGCCAGCAGTTACCCCAGGGGACTTAACACCGGGGAGCTGTTTTTT.

This clonotype has more than one count but fewer than ten. V is TRBV27 and J is TRBJ1-1; 9 positions match TRBD1. Trimming removed 5 bases from V and 5 bases from J; junction bases left unmatched: 6. The germline V gene has CDR1 MNHEY and CDR2 SMNVEV (reference sequence). CDR3 length: 14 residues. Here the CDR3 DNA reads TGTGCCAGCAGTCTCGGACAGGGGTGGACTGAAGCTTTCTTT. Protein sequence: CASSLGQGWTEAFF.

This clonotype turned up a few times. The chain is built from TRBV10-3 and TRBJ2-7; 9 bases are shared with TRBD1. The trim removed 5 bases at V and 5 bases at J, leaving 10 bases unmatched. This CDR3 comprises 15 residues. Germline-derived CDR1 and CDR2 are ENHRY and SYGVKD. The CDR3 DNA reads as TGTGCCATCAGTCAACCGGGACAGGGAAAGAACGAGCAGTACTTC. It codes for CAISQPGQGKNEQYF.

The chain joins TRBV28 to TRBJ1-2; possibly TRBD1 for D (6 bases). V shed 2 bases and J shed 4 bases, with 20 bases lying between them. This CDR3 has 17 residues. The V gene's germline CDR1 is MDHEN and CDR2 SYDVKM. DNA of the CDR3: TGTGCCAGCAGTTTAGATCAGGTCGGGGGGGGGCTCTATGGCTACACCTTC. Its translation: CASSLDQVGGGLYGYTF.

This clonotype turned up a few times. The rearrangement joins TRBV2 to TRBJ1-1; TRBD1 might be the D (6 bases). This CDR3 spans 15 amino acids. The V end lost 5 bases, the J end lost 4 bases, and 17 bases lay between the germline ends. The germline V gene has CDR1 SNHLY and CDR2 FYNNEI. The DNA for the CDR3 is TGTGCCAGCAGTTCTGTGGGGGGCGCAGGCACTGAAGCTTTCTTT. Amino acid sequence: CASSSVGGAGTEAFF.

The rearrangement uses TRBV5-6 and TRBJ2-1, with D unclear. The CDR3 is 14 amino acids. Germline lookup yields CDR1 SGHDT and CDR2 YYEEEE. V shed 2 bases and J shed 3 bases, with 9 bases lying between them. The chain's CDR3 is CASSFSLLYNEQFF. The CDR3 DNA is TGTGCCAGCAGCTTTTCCCTTCTCTACAATGAGCAGTTCTTC. The full variable domain, its missing parts supplied by reference TRBV5-6 and TRBJ2-1, is DAGVTQSPTHLIKTRGQQVTLRCSPKSGHDTVSWYQQALGQGPQFIFQYYEEEERQRGNFPDRFSGHQFPNYSSELNVNALLLGDSALYLCASSFSLLYNEQFFGPGTRLTVL.

The chain is built from TRBV12-3 or TRBV12-4 and TRBJ2-1; D is uncertain. The CDR3 spans 11 residues. Trimming took 6 bases from V and 13 from J, leaving 13 bases between them. CDR3 nucleotide sequence: TGTGCCAGCAGCCTAACAACTTTCCAGTTCTTC. It specifies CASSLTTFQFF.

Many counts were recorded for this clonotype. The chain couples TRBV3-1 to TRBJ2-1; D unresolved. Deletions cut 6 bases from V and 3 bases from J, with 12 bases between. The CDR3 extends over 14 amino acids. The germline CDR1 and CDR2 sequences are LGHDT and YNNKEL (reference sequence). The CDR3 sequence: CASRGQELYNEQFF. The CDR3 coding sequence is TGTGCCAGCAGGGGCCAGGAGCTCTACAATGAGCAGTTCTTC.

The chain uses TRBV20-1 and TRBJ1-5; D is unresolved. V lost 0 bases, J lost 3 bases, and 9 bases lay in between. The CDR3 sequence is 14 residues long. Germline V gene data show CDR1 as DFQATT and CDR2 as SNEGSKA (reference sequence). CDR3 sequence: CSAREPVPNQPQHF. DNA for the CDR3: TGCAGTGCTAGAGAACCGGTTCCCAATCAGCCCCAGCATTTT.

In this sample, this clonotype turned up many times. This chain connects TRBV7-2 to TRBJ2-7; tentative D call: TRBD1 (6 bases). V lost 1 base and J 6 bases, leaving 7 bases between the germline ends. From germline, CDR1 is SGHTA and CDR2 FQGNSA. The CDR3 spans 12 residues. The CDR3, as DNA: TGTGCCAGCAGCTTAGGAGGGGGCGAGCAGTACTTC. Translation gives CASSLGGGEQYF.